This entry is about one T cell receptor (beta chain). The CDR3 spans 14 residues. V was clipped by 3 bases and J by 3 bases; unmatched bases: 6. Germline V gene data show CDR1 as SGHKS and CDR2 as YYEKEE (reference sequence). Measured with immunoSEQ multiplex PCR; TCRdb has only the in-frame clones, and not every one. The sample lists 11,000 to 15,000 clones; about two thirds were seen once. The data stem from a study of cytotoxic CD8 clonotypes in ibrutinib-treated CLL. Overall study context: Responses comprised 25 or so partial and 2 complete; at median about 68 months, roughly 15 remained remitted and some twelve progressed.

The chain carries TRBV5-5 and TRBJ2-7, with 7 bases lining up with TRBD1. The TCR originated in a human donor with chronic lymphocytic leukemia. This material consisted of PBMCs, taken before ibrutinib treatment. CDR3 nucleotide sequence: TGTGCCAGCAGCTCCGGGACAGAACACTACGAGCAGTACTTC. It yields the protein CASSSGTEHYEQYF.